The present T cell receptor (beta chain) was sequenced within a study of blood T cell repertoires in COVID-19. Study summary: Nucleic acid was either cDNA or gDNA, and it came from T cells, B-cell-depleted T cells, or PBMCs.

CDR1 is LNHDA and CDR2 is SQIVND in the germline V gene (reference sequence). V shed 6 bases and J shed 2 bases, with 10 bases lying between them. The CDR3 consists of 14 residues. Seattle's enrolled individuals joined amid active infection and were then monitored longitudinally. Assay: immunoSEQ multiplex PCR; the TCRdb copy retains only in-frame clones and omits some. The sample includes hundreds of thousands of clones, nearly 90% seen only once; the top ten take around 0.97%. Sample: peripheral blood. V gene TRBV19 combines with J gene TRBJ2-2, with a tentative D call TRBD1 (6 bases). The TCR comes from a woman in her 40s with COVID-19, enrolled during active disease. The CDR3 here is CASSPGTNTGELFF. CDR3 in DNA: TGTGCCAGTAGCCCCGGGACAAACACCGGGGAGCTGTTTTTT.